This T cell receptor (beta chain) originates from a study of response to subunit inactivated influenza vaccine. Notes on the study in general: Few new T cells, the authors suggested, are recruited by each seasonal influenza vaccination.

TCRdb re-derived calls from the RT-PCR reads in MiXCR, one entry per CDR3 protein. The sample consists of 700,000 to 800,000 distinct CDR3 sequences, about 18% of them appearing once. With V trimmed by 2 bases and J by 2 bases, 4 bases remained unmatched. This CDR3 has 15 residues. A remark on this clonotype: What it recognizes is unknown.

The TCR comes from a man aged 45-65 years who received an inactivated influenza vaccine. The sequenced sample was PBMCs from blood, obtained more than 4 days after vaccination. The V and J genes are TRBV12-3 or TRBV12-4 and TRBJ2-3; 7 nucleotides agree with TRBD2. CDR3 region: CASSLYGTTTDTQYF. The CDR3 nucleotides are TGTGCCAGCAGTTTATATGGGACTACCACAGATACGCAGTATTTT.